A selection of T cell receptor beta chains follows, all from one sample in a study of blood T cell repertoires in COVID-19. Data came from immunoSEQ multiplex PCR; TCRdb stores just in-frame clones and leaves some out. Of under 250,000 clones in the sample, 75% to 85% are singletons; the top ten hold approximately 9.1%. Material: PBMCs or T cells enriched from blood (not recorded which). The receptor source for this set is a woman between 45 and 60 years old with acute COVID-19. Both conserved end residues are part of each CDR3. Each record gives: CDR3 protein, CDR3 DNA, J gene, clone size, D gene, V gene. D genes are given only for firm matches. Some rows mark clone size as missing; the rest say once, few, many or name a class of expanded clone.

CASSLELGASNYGYTF TGTGCCAGCAGCTTAGAGCTGGGGGCCTCTAACTATGGCTACACCTTC TRBJ1-2 - - TRBV7-8
CASSQDPGPYGYTF TGTGCCAGCAGCCAAGATCCAGGGCCCTATGGCTACACCTTC TRBJ1-2 - - TRBV3-1/TRBV3-2
CASRSTGVGYTF TGCGCCAGCAGATCTACAGGGGTTGGCTACACCTTC TRBJ1-2 - TRBD1 TRBV4-3
CASSVWQNNSPLHF TGTGCCAGCAGCGTCTGGCAGAATAATTCACCCCTCCACTTT TRBJ1-6 - - TRBV9
CASSYRSGGAYGYTF TGTGCCAGCAGTTACCGGTCTGGGGGGGCCTATGGCTACACCTTC TRBJ1-2 - - TRBV6-2/TRBV6-3
CASSPSIDRAYDHTEAFF TGTGCCAGCTCACCTTCGATCGACAGGGCGTATGATCACACTGAAGCTTTCTTT TRBJ1-1 - TRBD1 TRBV18
CASRETGPDYGYTF TGTGCCAGCAGGGAGACAGGACCTGACTATGGCTACACCTTC TRBJ1-2 - - TRBV6-5
CASSEWGLLNEQYF TGCGCCAGCAGTGAGTGGGGGCTCCTAAACGAGCAGTACTTC TRBJ2-7 - - TRBV10-2
CASSQDATPREYGYTF TGCGCCAGCAGCCAAGATGCGACACCCCGGGAATATGGCTACACCTTC TRBJ1-2 - - TRBV4-3
CASSLLGGVATEAFF TGCGCCAGCAGCTTGTTAGGGGGTGTTGCGACTGAAGCTTTCTTT TRBJ1-1 - - TRBV5-1
CASTLGGGGPYSNNEQFF TGTGCCAGCACCCTAGGGGGAGGGGGGCCATACTCAAACAATGAGCAGTTCTTC TRBJ2-1 - - TRBV9
CASSPAGQLTEAFF TGTGCCAGTAGTCCGGCGGGACAGCTCACTGAAGCTTTCTTT TRBJ1-1 - TRBD1 TRBV19
CASSFAQPNTEAFF TGTGCCAGCAGCTTCGCACAGCCGAACACTGAAGCTTTCTTT TRBJ1-1 - - TRBV7-2
CASSRAARNTGELFF TGTGCCAGCAGCCGCGCCGCACGGAACACCGGGGAGCTGTTTTTT TRBJ2-2 - - TRBV11-2
CASSVEESSGYTF TGTGCCAGCAGCGTAGAGGAGAGCTCTGGCTACACCTTC TRBJ1-2 - - TRBV9
CASSTLAGGVSANEQFF TGTGCCAGTAGTACCCTAGCGGGGGGCGTTAGTGCCAATGAGCAGTTCTTC TRBJ2-1 - TRBD2 TRBV19
CATSKEQSSYEQYF TGTGCCACCAGCAAGGAACAGAGCTCCTACGAGCAGTACTTC TRBJ2-7 - - TRBV15
CASSVDSQRTEAFF TGTGCCAGCAGCGTGGACAGCCAGCGCACTGAAGCTTTCTTT TRBJ1-1 few - TRBV9
CASSSDYREPYEQYF TGTGCCAGCAGCTCAGATTACAGGGAACCCTACGAGCAGTACTTC TRBJ2-7 - - TRBV11-3
CASSLDRDQPQHF TGTGCCAGCAGTTTAGACAGAGATCAGCCCCAGCATTTT TRBJ1-5 - - TRBV5-6
CASSPYFPGVTEQYF TGTGCCAGCAGCCCATACTTCCCAGGGGTTACGGAGCAGTACTTC TRBJ2-7 - - TRBV5-6
CASSVGTGTNEKLFF TGCGCCAGCAGCGTCGGGACAGGGACTAATGAAAAACTGTTTTTT TRBJ1-4 - TRBD1 TRBV5-1
CASSEGIWSYQGSPLHF TGTGCCAGCAGTGAAGGAATCTGGAGCTATCAGGGTTCACCCCTCCACTTT TRBJ1-6 once - TRBV6-1
CAISVSGPLMEQYF TGTGCCATCAGTGTTAGCGGACCGCTGATGGAGCAGTACTTC TRBJ2-7 - - TRBV10-3
CASSLQGQPQHF TGTGCCAGCAGCCTTCAGGGCCAGCCCCAGCATTTT TRBJ1-5 - - TRBV7-6
CASSKLAGGNGELFF TGTGCCAGCAGTAAACTAGCGGGGGGAAACGGGGAGCTGTTTTTT TRBJ2-2 - TRBD2 TRBV27
CASSLYTSHTGELFF TGTGCCAGCAGCTTATACACCAGTCACACCGGGGAGCTGTTTTTT TRBJ2-2 - - TRBV7-2
CASSTSRFGGSYEQYF TGTGCCAGTAGTACCTCCCGTTTTGGAGGTTCCTACGAGCAGTACTTC TRBJ2-7 - - TRBV19
CASSIAGSSNQPQHF TGTGCCAGTAGTATAGCGGGATCGAGCAATCAGCCCCAGCATTTT TRBJ1-5 - - TRBV19
CASSLWASGGGSYNEQFF TGTGCCAGCAGTTTATGGGCTAGCGGGGGGGGTTCCTACAATGAGCAGTTCTTC TRBJ2-1 - TRBD2 TRBV27
CASSQERGSNQPQHF TGCGCCAGCAGCCAAGAAAGGGGCAGCAATCAGCCCCAGCATTTT TRBJ1-5 many - TRBV4-3
CASSPTNYGYTF TGTGCCAGCAGCCCTACTAACTATGGCTACACCTTC TRBJ1-2 - - TRBV7-9
CASSELQGYEAFF TGTGCCAGCTCCGAACTACAGGGTTATGAAGCTTTCTTT TRBJ1-1 - - TRBV18
CASTPGQGTDTQYF TGCGCCAGCACCCCCGGGCAGGGTACAGATACGCAGTATTTT TRBJ2-3 - - TRBV10-1
CASSEYAAGRGNYGYTF TGTGCCAGCAGTGAATACGCCGCGGGTCGGGGTAACTATGGCTACACCTTC TRBJ1-2 - - TRBV25-1